The clone carrying this T cell receptor (beta chain) was detected many times. What it recognizes is unknown. V lost 0 bases and J 3 bases, leaving 9 bases between the germline ends. This CDR3 spans 15 amino acids. CDR1 MGHRA and CDR2 YSYEKL come from the germline V gene. There were no recent acute infections or vaccinations among the donors, who were healthy HIV-negative adults. The data were taken from a study of shared clonotypes between healthy human individuals. The method was immunoSEQ multiplex PCR; TCRdb's version includes in-frame clones alone and lacks a portion of them. Of 800,000 to 1,200,000 clones in the sample, about 80% were seen once. The study's findings and limits: Generation probability values for non-shared clonotypes were lower than those for clonotypes shared by all four donors. A limitation of the genetic and exposure-history diversity represented arose from few donors.

The chain recombines TRBV4-1 with TRBJ1-5; D is ambiguous. Sequencing was carried out using memory CD4+ T cells from PBMCs. Subset described: CD45RA-negative fraction. The TCR originated in a man aged 18 to 29 in good health. Some clones in this sample may be carry-over from other donors' samples. DNA for the CDR3: TGCGCCAGCAGCCAAGAGGCAGGAACCAATCAGCCCCAGCATTTT. Protein: CASSQEAGTNQPQHF.